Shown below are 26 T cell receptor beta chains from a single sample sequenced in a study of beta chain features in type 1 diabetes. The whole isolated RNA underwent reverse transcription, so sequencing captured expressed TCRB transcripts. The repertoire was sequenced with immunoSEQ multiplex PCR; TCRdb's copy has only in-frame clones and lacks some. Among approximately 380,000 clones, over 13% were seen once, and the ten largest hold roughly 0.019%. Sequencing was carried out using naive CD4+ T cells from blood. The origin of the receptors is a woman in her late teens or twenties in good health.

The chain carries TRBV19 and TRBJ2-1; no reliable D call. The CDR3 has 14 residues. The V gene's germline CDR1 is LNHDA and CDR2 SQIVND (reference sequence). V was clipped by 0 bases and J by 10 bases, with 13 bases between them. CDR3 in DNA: TGTGCCAGTAGTATAGATTGGTCGGAGTTAGAGCAGTTCTTC. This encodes CASSIDWSELEQFF.

The CDR3 loop is CASSVWTGAATGELFF. In DNA form, the CDR3 reads TGTGCCAGCAGCGTATGGACAGGGGCGGCCACCGGGGAGCTGTTTTTT. V usage is TRBV9 and J usage is TRBJ2-2, with TRBD1 identical over 9 bases. In germline, CDR1 is SGDLS, CDR2 YYNGEE. The J segment lost 4 bases and the V segment lost 1 base, leaving 5 bases of the junction unmatched. The CDR3 has 16 amino acids.

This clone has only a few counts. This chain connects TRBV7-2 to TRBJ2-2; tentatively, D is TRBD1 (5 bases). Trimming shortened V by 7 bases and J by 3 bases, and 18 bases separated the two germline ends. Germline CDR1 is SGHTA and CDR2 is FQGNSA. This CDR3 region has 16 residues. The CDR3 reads CASNRIAGLYTGELFF. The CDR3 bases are TGTGCCAGCAACAGGATAGCTGGTCTATACACCGGGGAGCTGTTTTTT.

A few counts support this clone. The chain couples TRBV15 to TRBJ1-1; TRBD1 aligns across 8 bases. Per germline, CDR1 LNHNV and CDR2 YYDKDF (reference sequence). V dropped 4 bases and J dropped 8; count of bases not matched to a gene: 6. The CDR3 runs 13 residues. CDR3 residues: CATSITRGREAFF. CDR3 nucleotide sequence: TGTGCCACCAGCATTACCAGGGGGCGCGAAGCTTTCTTT.

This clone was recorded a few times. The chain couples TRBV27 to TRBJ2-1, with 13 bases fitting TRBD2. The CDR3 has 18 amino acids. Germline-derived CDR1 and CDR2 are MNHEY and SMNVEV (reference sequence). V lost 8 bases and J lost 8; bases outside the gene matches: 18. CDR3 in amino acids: CASHRTSGRAAPGYEQFF. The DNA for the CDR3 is TGTGCCAGCCACCGAACTAGCGGGAGGGCCGCCCCCGGGTATGAGCAGTTCTTC.

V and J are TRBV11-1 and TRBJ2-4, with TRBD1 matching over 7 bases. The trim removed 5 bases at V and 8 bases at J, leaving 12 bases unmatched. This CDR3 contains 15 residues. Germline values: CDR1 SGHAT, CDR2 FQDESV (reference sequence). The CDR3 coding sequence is TGTGCCAGCAGCCCGGGACAGCCAAGGACGGACATTCAGTACTTC. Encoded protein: CASSPGQPRTDIQYF.

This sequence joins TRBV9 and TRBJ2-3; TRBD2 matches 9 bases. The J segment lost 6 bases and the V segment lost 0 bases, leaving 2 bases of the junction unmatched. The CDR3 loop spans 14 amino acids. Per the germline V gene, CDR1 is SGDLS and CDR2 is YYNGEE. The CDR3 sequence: CASSVASGVDTQYF. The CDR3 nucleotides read TGTGCCAGCAGCGTAGCTAGCGGGGTGGATACGCAGTATTTT.

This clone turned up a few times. The CDR3 DNA reads as TGTGCCAGCAGCTTAGGTGGAGCAGGGTACTATGGCTACACCTTC. Residues: CASSLGGAGYYGYTF. The chain joins TRBV7-2 to TRBJ1-2, with D tentatively TRBD1 (5 bases). The germline V and J ends were trimmed by 1 base and 3 bases, with 12 bases remaining between them. Germline V CDR1 and CDR2: SGHTA, FQGNSA. This CDR3 has 15 residues.

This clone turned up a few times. The CDR3 region is CASKEERFLAGANVLTF. CDR3 in DNA: TGTGCCAGCAAAGAGGAGCGGTTCCTCGCCGGGGCCAACGTCCTGACTTTC. The J gene is TRBJ2-6, the V gene TRBV2; possibly TRBD2 for D (5 bases). Germline CDR1 is SNHLY and CDR2 is FYNNEI. The CDR3 contains 17 residues. Trimming stripped 7 bases from V and 4 bases from J, with 20 bases between.

The chain's CDR3 is CASSLVEGRGETQYF. The DNA of the CDR3 is TGTGCCAGCAGCTTGGTGGAGGGGCGAGGGGAGACCCAGTACTTC. The chain combines TRBV5-6 with TRBJ2-5; D possibly corresponds to TRBD2 (6 bases). The ends were cut back, 0 bases at V and 5 bases at J, with 14 bases in the middle. CDR3 length equals 15 residues. Per germline, CDR1 SGHDT and CDR2 YYEEEE.

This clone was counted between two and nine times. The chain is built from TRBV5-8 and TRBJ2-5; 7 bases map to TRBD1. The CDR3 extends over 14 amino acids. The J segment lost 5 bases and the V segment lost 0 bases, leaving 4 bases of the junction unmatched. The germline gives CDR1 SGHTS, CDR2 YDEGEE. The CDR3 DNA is TGTGCCAGCAGCTTGGTGTCAGGGGGTGAGACCCAGTACTTC. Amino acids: CASSLVSGGETQYF. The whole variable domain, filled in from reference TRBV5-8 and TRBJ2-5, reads EAGVTQSPTHLIKTRGQQATLRCSPISGHTSVYWYQQALGLGLQFLLWYDEGEERNRGNFPPRFSGRQFPNYSSELNVNALELEDSALYLCASSLVSGGETQYFGPGTRLLVL.

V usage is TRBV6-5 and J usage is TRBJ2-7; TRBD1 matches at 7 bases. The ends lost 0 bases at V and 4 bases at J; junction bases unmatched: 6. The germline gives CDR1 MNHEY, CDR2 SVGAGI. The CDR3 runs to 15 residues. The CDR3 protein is CASSYSNRGNYEQYF. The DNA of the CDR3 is TGTGCCAGCAGTTACTCGAACAGGGGTAATTACGAGCAGTACTTC.

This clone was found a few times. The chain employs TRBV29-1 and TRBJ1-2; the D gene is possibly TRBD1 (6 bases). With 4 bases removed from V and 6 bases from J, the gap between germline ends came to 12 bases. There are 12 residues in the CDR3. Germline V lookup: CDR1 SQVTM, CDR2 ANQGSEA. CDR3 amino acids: CSVVRGRNGYTF. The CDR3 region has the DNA TGCAGCGTTGTCAGGGGCAGAAATGGCTACACCTTC. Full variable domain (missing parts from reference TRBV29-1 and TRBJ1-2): SAVISQKPSRDICQRGTSLTIQCQVDSQVTMMFWYRQQPGQSLTLIATANQGSEATYESGFVIDKFPISRPNLTFSTLTVSNMSPEDSSIYLCSVVRGRNGYTFGSGTRLTVV.

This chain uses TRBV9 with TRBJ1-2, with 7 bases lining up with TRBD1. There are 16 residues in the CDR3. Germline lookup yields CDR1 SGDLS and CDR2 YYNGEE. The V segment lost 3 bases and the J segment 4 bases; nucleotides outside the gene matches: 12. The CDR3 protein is CASSAGTADLPYGYTF. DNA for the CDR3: TGTGCCAGCAGCGCCGGGACAGCTGACCTTCCCTATGGCTACACCTTC.

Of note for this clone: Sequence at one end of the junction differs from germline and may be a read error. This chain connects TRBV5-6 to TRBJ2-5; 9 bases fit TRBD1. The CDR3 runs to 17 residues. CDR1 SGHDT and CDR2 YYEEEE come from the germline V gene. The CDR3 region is CASRLSRDRVNGETQYF. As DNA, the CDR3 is TGTGCCAGCCGCTTGAGCCGGGACAGGGTGAACGGAGAGACCCAGTACTTC.

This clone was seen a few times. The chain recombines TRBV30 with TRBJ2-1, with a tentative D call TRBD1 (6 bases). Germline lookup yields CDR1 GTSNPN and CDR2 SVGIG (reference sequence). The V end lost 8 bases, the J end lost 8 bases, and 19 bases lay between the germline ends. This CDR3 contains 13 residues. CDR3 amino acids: CARGRGNGHEQFF. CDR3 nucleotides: TGTGCCCGCGGCAGGGGAAATGGGCATGAGCAGTTCTTC.

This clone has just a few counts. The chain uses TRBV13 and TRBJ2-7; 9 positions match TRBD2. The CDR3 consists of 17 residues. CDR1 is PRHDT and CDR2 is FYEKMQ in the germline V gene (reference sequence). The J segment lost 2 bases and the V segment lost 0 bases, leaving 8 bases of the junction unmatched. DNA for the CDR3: TGTGCCAGCAGCTTAGGCAGGCCTAGCGGGGAACCCTACGAGCAGTACTTC. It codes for CASSLGRPSGEPYEQYF.

This chain's CDR3 is CASSILAGPYEQYF. CDR3 DNA sequence: TGTGCCAGCAGCATACTAGCGGGCCCCTACGAGCAGTACTTC. This chain connects TRBV9 to TRBJ2-7; 9 nucleotides line up with TRBD2. Trimming at V came to 4 bases and at J to 2 bases, leaving 4 bases not matched to a gene. The germline gives CDR1 SGDLS, CDR2 YYNGEE. The CDR3 extends over 14 amino acids.

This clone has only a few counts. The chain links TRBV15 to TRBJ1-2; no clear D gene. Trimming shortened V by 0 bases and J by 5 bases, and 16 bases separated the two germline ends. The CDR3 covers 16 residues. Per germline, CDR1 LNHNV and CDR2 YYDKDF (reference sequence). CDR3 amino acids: CATSRDIRPEAYGYTF. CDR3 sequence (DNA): TGTGCCACCAGCAGAGATATACGGCCCGAGGCGTATGGCTACACCTTC. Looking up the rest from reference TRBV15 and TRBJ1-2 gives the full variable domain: DAMVIQNPRYQVTQFGKPVTLSCSQTLNHNVMYWYQQKSSQAPKLLFHYYDKDFNNEADTPDNFQSRRPNTSFCFLDIRSPGLGDTAMYLCATSRDIRPEAYGYTFGSGTRLTVV.

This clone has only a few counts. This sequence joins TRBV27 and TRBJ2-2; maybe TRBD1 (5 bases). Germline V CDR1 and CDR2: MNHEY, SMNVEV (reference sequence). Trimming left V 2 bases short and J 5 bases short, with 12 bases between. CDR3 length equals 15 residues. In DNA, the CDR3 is TGTGCCAGCAGTTTAAAACAGGTTCTGACCGGGGAGCTGTTTTTT. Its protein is CASSLKQVLTGELFF.

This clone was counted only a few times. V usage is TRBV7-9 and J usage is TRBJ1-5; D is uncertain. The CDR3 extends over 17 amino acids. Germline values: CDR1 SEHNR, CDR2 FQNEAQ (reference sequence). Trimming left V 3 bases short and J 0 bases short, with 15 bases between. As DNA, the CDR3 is TGTGCCAGCAGCTTTCGCGGGTTCGGAGGTAGCAATCAGCCCCAGCATTTT. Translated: CASSFRGFGGSNQPQHF.

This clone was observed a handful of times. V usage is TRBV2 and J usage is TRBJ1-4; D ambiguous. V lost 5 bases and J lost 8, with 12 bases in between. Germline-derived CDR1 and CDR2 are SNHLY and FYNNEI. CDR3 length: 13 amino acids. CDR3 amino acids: CASSRETREKLFF. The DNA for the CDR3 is TGTGCCAGCAGTCGGGAGACTAGGGAAAAACTGTTTTTT.

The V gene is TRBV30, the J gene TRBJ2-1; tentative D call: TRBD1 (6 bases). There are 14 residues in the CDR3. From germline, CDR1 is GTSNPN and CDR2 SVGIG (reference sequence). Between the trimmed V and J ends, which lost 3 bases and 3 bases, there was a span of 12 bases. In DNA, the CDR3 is TGTGCCTGGAGCGGCGACAGGTACTACAATGAGCAGTTCTTC. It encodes CAWSGDRYYNEQFF.

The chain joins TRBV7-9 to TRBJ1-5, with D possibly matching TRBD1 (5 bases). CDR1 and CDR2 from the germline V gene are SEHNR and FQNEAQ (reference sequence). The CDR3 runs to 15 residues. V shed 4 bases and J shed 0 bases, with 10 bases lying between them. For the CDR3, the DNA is TGTGCCAGCAGCTCAGGGCAATATAGCAATCAGCCCCAGCATTTT. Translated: CASSSGQYSNQPQHF.

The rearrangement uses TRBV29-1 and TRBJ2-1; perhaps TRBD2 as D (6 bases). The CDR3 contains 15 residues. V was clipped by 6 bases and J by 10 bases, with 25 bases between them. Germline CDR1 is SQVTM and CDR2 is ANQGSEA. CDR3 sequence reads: CSVRSRLEKFREQFF. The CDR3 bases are TGCAGCGTGAGGAGTCGACTAGAAAAGTTCCGGGAGCAGTTCTTC.

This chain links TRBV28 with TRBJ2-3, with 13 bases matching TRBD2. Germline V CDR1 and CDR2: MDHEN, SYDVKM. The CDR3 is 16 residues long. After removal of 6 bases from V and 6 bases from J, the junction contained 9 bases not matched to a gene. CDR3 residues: CASSPRTSGSADTQYF. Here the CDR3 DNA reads TGTGCCAGCAGCCCACGGACTAGCGGGAGTGCGGATACGCAGTATTTT.